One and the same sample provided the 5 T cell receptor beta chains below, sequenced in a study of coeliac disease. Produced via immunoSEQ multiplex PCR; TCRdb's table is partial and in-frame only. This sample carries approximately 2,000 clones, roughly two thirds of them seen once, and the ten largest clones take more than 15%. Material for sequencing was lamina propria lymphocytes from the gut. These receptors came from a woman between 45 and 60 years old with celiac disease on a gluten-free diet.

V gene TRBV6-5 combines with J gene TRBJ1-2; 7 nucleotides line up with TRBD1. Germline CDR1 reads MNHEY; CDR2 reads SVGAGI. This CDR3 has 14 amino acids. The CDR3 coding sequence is TGTGCGGCCCGGGGGACAGCGGCGTCTAAGGGCTACACCTTC. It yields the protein CAARGTAASKGYTF.

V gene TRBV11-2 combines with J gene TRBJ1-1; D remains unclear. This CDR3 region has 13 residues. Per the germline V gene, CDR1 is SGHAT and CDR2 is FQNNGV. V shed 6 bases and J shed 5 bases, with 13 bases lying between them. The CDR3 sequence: CASRARRGTEAFF. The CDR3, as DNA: TGTGCCAGCAGGGCTCGTCGTGGTACTGAAGCTTTCTTT. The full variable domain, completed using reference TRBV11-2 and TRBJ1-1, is EAGVAQSPRYKIIEKRQSVAFWCNPISGHATLYWYQQILGQGPKLLIQFQNNGVVDDSQLPKDRFSAERLKGVDSTLKIQPAKLEDSAVYLCASRARRGTEAFFGQGTRLTVV.

The CDR3: CASSIETGGEQYF. Here the CDR3 DNA reads TGTGCCAGTAGTATAGAGACAGGGGGCGAGCAGTACTTC. The gene calls are TRBV19 and TRBJ2-7; 9 bases match TRBD1. CDR3 length equals 13 residues. With 0 bases clipped from V and 6 bases from J, the junction kept 0 bases outside the gene matches. Looked up from germline, CDR1 is LNHDA and CDR2 is SQIVND (reference sequence).

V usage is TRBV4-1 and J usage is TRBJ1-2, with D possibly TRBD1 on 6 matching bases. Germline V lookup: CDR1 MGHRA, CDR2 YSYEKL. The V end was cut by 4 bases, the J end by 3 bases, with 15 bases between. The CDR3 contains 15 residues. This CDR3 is CASSPLNRADYGYTF. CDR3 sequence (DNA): TGCGCCAGCAGCCCACTGAACAGGGCTGACTATGGCTACACCTTC.

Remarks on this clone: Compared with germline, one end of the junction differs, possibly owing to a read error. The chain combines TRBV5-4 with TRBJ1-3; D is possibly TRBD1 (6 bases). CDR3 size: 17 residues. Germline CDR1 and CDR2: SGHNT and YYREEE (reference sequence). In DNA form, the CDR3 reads TGTGCCAGCAGCTTTGGAGGTGTGACAGGCTCTGGAAACGCCATATATTTT. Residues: CASSFGGVTGSGNAIYF.